These T cell receptor beta chains were read from a single sample in a study of blood T cell repertoires in COVID-19. TCRdb's copy holds only in-frame clones and misses some; the assay was immunoSEQ multiplex PCR. The sample holds 110,000 to 150,000 clones, 80% to 90% seen once. The specimen was peripheral blood. These receptors all come from a man aged 60 to 75 with active or convalescent COVID-19. Both conserved end residues are part of each CDR3. D genes are given only for firm matches. Expanded clones are given a class, and other clones once, few, many or no size at all.

>-|TRBJ2-5|TRBV5-5|-
CASNFSPGETQYF
TGTGCCAGCAACTTCAGTCCGGGTGAGACCCAGTACTTC
>-|TRBJ1-6|TRBV2|-
CASRAGGSANSPLHF
TGTGCCAGCAGGGCCGGGGGGTCCGCAAATTCACCCCTCCACTTT
>-|TRBJ1-2|TRBV5-4|-
CASSPRGVPSNYGYTF
TGTGCCAGCAGCCCCCGGGGGGTCCCCTCAAACTATGGCTACACCTTC
>-|TRBJ2-1|TRBV7-9|-
CASSRTVDEQFF
TGTGCCAGCAGCCGGACTGTAGATGAGCAGTTCTTC
>TRBD2|TRBJ2-3|TRBV28|-
CASAYSGKSTDTQYF
TGTGCCAGCGCCTACAGCGGGAAGTCCACAGATACGCAGTATTTT
>TRBD2|TRBJ2-1|TRBV6-2/TRBV6-3|few
CASSYSTSGSPYNEQFF
TGTGCCAGCAGTTATTCGACTAGCGGGTCACCTTACAATGAGCAGTTCTTC
>-|TRBJ1-1|TRBV18|-
CASSPSSGGVNTEAFF
TGTGCCAGCTCACCTTCGAGCGGGGGCGTGAACACTGAAGCTTTCTTT
>-|TRBJ1-5|TRBV9|-
CASSADSGADQPQHF
TGTGCCAGCAGCGCCGACAGCGGGGCTGATCAGCCCCAGCATTTT
>TRBD1|TRBJ2-3|TRBV10-1|-
CASRPTRDRDTDTQYF
TGCGCCAGCAGACCCACCCGGGACAGGGACACAGATACGCAGTATTTT
>TRBD2|TRBJ2-7|TRBV7-9|-
CASTVGSGSGSYEQYF
TGTGCCAGCACCGTAGGTAGCGGGTCTGGCTCCTACGAGCAGTACTTC
>-|TRBJ2-7|TRBV6-2/TRBV6-3|-
CASSWGPGHEQYF
TGTGCCAGCAGTTGGGGGCCGGGACACGAGCAGTACTTC
>-|TRBJ2-3|TRBV18|-
CASSPRSTTDTQYF
TGTGCCAGCTCACCCCGGAGTACTACAGATACGCAGTATTTT
>TRBD2|TRBJ2-7|TRBV2|-
CASRKTSGALYEQYF
TGTGCCAGCAGGAAGACTAGCGGGGCCCTCTACGAGCAGTACTTC
>-|TRBJ1-3|TRBV7-2|-
CASSLMTARSSGNTIYF
TGTGCCAGCAGCTTAATGACCGCGCGGAGCTCTGGAAACACCATATATTTT
>TRBD1|TRBJ1-5|TRBV18|-
CASSDRAGTGGGNQPQHF
TGTGCCAGCTCAGATCGAGCAGGCACAGGGGGGGGCAATCAGCCCCAGCATTTT
>TRBD1|TRBJ1-2|TRBV24-1|-
CATSDRQGAYGYTF
TGTGCCACCAGTGATCGACAGGGCGCCTATGGCTACACCTTC
>TRBD1|TRBJ1-6|TRBV30|many
CAWDEGQSDSPLHF
TGTGCCTGGGACGAGGGACAGTCAGATTCACCCCTCCACTTT
>-|TRBJ1-1|TRBV19|once
CASSTRQRTEAFF
TGTGCCAGTAGTACCCGACAGCGTACTGAAGCTTTCTTT
>-|TRBJ2-7|TRBV2|-
CASRVTSLNEQYF
TGTGCCAGCAGGGTGACTAGTTTAAACGAGCAGTACTTC
>-|TRBJ1-2|TRBV19|-
CASRPIEGFYGYTF
TGTGCCAGTAGGCCCATTGAGGGTTTCTATGGCTACACCTTC
>-|TRBJ1-2|TRBV5-1|-
CASSPEPTGNYGYTF
TGCGCCAGCAGCCCCGAACCGACGGGGAACTATGGCTACACCTTC
>-|TRBJ1-2|TRBV6-2/TRBV6-3|-
CASSYRQGGYGYTF
TGTGCCAGCAGTTACCGCCAGGGAGGGTATGGCTACACCTTC
>-|TRBJ2-3|TRBV7-9|-
CASSADWTSTDTQYF
TGTGCCAGCAGCGCAGACTGGACTAGCACAGATACGCAGTATTTT
>TRBD2|TRBJ2-1|TRBV27|-
CASSSGTSGNNEQFF
TGTGCCAGCAGTTCCGGGACTAGCGGAAACAATGAGCAGTTCTTC
>TRBD1|TRBJ1-3|TRBV18|-
CASSPGTASGNTIYF
TGTGCCAGCTCACCAGGGACAGCCTCTGGAAACACCATATATTTT
>-|TRBJ1-2|TRBV27|-
CASRSLGGGAKAYGYTF
TGTGCCAGCAGATCCCTTGGGGGAGGGGCCAAGGCCTATGGCTACACCTTC
>TRBD1|TRBJ2-7|TRBV7-9|-
CASSRRDSRGEQYF
TGTGCCAGCAGCAGACGGGACAGTCGGGGCGAGCAGTACTTC
>-|TRBJ1-6|TRBV7-9|-
CASSLRGGSPLHF
TGTGCCAGCAGCTTAAGAGGAGGATCACCCCTCCACTTT
>TRBD1|TRBJ2-7|TRBV5-6|few
CASSWIGQGDNEQYF
TGTGCCAGCAGCTGGATCGGACAGGGAGATAACGAGCAGTACTTC
>TRBD2|TRBJ2-7|TRBV4-2|-
CASSRTREIHEQYF
TGTGCCAGCAGCCGGACTAGAGAGATCCACGAGCAGTACTTC
>TRBD1|TRBJ1-2|TRBV11-2|-
CASSWGQGNYGYTF
TGTGCCAGCAGCTGGGGACAGGGGAACTATGGCTACACCTTC